This T cell receptor beta chain was recovered during a study of shared clonotypes between healthy human individuals. Germline CDR1 and CDR2: SGHTA and FQGNSA. The CDR3 has 13 amino acids. V was shortened by 1 base and J by 7 bases, with 8 bases between the two germline ends. Comment on this clone: The antigen remains undetermined.

Study-wide points: Larger estimated richness was generally seen in naive subsets than in memory subsets.

The assay was immunoSEQ multiplex PCR, and TCRdb's table has in-frame clones only and misses some. The data contain roughly 2,500,000 clones, 80% to 95% of them seen just once; the ten biggest clones take up approximately 0.37%. The chain recombines TRBV7-2 with TRBJ1-5; the D is unclear. Sequencing used naive CD4+ T cells from PBMCs. The sample's subset: CD45RA+ positively selected. The source is a man aged 18 to 30 in good health. Some clones in this sample may be carry-over from other donors' samples. CDR3 residues: CASSLVFEQPQHF. CDR3 nucleotides: TGTGCCAGCAGCTTAGTCTTTGAGCAGCCCCAGCATTTT. The full variable domain, its missing parts supplied by reference TRBV7-2 and TRBJ1-5, is GAGVSQSPSNKVTEKGKDVELRCDPISGHTALYWYRQSLGQGLEFLIYFQGNSAPDKSGLPSDRFSAERTGGSVSTLTIQRTQQEDSAVYLCASSLVFEQPQHFGDGTRLSIL.